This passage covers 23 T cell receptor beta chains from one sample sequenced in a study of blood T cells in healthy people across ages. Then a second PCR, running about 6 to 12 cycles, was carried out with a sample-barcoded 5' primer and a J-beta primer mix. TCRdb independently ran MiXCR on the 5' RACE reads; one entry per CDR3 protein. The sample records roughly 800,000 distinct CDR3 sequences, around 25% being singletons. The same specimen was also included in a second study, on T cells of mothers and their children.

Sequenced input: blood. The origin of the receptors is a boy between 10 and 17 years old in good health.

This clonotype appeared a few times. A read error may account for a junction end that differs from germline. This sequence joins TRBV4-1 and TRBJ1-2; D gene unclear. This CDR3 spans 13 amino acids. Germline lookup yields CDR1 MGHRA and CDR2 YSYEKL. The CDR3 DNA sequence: TGCGTCAGCAGCCAAGATGGCCTCTATGGCTACACCTTC. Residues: CVSSQDGLYGYTF.

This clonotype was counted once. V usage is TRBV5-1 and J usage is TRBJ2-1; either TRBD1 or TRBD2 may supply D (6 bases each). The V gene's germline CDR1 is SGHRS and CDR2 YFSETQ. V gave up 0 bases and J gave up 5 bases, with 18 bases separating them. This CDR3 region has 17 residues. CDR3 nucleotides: TGCGCCAGCAGCTTGGATGGGGGCAGCGGGTCCGACAATGAGCAGTTCTTC. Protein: CASSLDGGSGSDNEQFF.

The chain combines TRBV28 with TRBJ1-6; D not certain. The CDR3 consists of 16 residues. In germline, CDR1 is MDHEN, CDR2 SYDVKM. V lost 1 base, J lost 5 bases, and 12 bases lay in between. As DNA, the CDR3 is TGTGCCAGCAGTTTATCGGTAGTTTCAGATAATTCACCCCTCCACTTT. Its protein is CASSLSVVSDNSPLHF.

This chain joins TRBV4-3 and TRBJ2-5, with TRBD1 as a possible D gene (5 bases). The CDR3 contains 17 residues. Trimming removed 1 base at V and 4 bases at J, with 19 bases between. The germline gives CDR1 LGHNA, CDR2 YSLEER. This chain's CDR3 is CASSQGIAAGWSETQYF. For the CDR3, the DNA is TGCGCCAGCAGCCAAGGTATCGCGGCAGGGTGGTCAGAGACCCAGTACTTC.

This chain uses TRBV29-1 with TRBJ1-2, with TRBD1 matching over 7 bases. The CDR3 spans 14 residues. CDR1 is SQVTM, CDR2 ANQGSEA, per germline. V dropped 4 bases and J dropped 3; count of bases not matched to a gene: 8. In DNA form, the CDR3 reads TGCAGCGTTGTGGTTTTCCAGGGGGACTATGGCTACACCTTC. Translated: CSVVVFQGDYGYTF.

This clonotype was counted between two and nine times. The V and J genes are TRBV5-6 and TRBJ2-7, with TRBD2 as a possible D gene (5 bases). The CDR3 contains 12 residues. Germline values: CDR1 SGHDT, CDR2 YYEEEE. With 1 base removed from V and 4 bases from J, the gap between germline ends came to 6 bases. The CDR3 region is CASSLWEYEQYF. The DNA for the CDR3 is TGTGCCAGCAGCTTGTGGGAGTACGAGCAGTACTTC.

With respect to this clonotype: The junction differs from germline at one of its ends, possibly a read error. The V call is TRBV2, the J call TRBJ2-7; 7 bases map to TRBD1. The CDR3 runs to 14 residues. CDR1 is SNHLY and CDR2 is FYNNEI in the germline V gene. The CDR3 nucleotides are TGTGCCAGCAATGAACAGGGGATAAACTACGAGCAGTACTTC. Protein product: CASNEQGINYEQYF.

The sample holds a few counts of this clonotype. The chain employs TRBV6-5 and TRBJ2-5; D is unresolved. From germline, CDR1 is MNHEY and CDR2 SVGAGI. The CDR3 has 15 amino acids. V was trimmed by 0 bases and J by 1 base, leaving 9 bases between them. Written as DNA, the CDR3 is TGTGCCAGCAGTTACTCCGATGGCAGCCAAGAGACCCAGTACTTC. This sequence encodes CASSYSDGSQETQYF.

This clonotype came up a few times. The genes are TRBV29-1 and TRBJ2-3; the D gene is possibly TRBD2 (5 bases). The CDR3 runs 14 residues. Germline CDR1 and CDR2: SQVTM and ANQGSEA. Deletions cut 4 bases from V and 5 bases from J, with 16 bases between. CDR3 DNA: TGCAGCGTTGCAACCCGGGATTTGAGAGATACGCAGTATTTT. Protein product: CSVATRDLRDTQYF.

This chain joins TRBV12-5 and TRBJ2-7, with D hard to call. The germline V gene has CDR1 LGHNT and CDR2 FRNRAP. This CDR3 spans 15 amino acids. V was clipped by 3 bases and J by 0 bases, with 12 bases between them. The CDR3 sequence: CASGFASILSYEQYF. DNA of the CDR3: TGTGCTAGTGGTTTCGCCAGTATCCTCTCCTACGAGCAGTACTTC. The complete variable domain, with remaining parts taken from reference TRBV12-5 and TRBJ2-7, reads DARVTQTPRHKVTEMGQEVTMRCQPILGHNTVFWYRQTMMQGLELLAYFRNRAPLDDSGMPKDRFSAEMPDATLATLKIQPSEPRDSAVYFCASGFASILSYEQYFGPGTRLTVT.

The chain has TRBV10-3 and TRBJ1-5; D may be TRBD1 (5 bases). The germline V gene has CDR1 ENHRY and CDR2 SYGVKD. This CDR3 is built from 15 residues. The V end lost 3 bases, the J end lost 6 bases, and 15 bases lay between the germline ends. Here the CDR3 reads CAISEGAVRGQPQHF. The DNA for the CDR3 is TGTGCCATCAGTGAAGGGGCAGTTAGGGGTCAGCCCCAGCATTTT.

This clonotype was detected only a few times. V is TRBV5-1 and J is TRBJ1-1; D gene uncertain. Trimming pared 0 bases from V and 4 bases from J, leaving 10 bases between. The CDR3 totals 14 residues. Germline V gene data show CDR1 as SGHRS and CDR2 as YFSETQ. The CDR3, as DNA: TGCGCCAGCAGCTTGGGCCGGGTGGGCACTGAAGCTTTCTTT. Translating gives CASSLGRVGTEAFF.

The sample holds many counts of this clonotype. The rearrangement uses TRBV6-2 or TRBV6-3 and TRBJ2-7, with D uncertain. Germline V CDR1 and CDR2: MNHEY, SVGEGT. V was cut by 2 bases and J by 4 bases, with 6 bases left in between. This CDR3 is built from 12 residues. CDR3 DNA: TGTGCCAGCAGTTACGAAGGGTACGAGCAGTACTTC. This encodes CASSYEGYEQYF.

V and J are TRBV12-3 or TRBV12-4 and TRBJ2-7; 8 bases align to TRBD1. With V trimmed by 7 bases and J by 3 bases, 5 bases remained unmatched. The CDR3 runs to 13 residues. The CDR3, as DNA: TGTGCCAGCATGGACAGGGCCAGCTACGAGCAGTACTTC. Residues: CASMDRASYEQYF.

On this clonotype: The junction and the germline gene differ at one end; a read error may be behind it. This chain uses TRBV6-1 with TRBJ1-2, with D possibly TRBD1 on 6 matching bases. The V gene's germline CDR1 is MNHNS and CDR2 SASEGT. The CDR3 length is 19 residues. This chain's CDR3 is CASSEGQGGRKPLNYGYTF. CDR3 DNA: TGCGCCAGCAGTGAAGGGCAAGGGGGGCGGAAACCCCTCAACTATGGCTACACCTTC.

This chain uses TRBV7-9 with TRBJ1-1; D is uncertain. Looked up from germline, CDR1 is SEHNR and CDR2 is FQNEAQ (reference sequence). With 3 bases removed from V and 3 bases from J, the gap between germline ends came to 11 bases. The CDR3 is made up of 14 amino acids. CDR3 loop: CASSFPGRDTEAFF. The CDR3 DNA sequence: TGTGCCAGCAGCTTTCCAGGCCGGGACACTGAAGCTTTCTTT. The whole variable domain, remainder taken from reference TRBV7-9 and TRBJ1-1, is DTGVSQNPRHKITKRGQNVTFRCDPISEHNRLYWYRQTLGQGPEFLTYFQNEAQLEKSRLLSDRFSAERPKGSFSTLEIQRTEQGDSAMYLCASSFPGRDTEAFFGQGTRLTVV.

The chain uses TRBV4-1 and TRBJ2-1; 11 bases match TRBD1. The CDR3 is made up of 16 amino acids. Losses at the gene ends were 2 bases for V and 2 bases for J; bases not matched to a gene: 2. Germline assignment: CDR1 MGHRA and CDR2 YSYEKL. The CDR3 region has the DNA TGCGCCAGCAGCCAACCGGGACAGGGGGCCTACAATGAGCAGTTCTTC. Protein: CASSQPGQGAYNEQFF.

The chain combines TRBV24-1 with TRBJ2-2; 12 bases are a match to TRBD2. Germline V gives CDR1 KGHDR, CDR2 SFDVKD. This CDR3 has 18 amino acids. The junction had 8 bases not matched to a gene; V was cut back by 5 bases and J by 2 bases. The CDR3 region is CATSAKLAGGRNTGELFF. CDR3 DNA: TGTGCCACCAGTGCAAAACTAGCGGGAGGCCGAAACACCGGGGAGCTGTTTTTT.

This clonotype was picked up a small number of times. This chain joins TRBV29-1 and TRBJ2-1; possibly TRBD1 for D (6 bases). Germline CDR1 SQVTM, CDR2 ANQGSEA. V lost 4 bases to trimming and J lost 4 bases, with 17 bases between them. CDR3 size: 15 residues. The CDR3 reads CSVGARGQGYNEQFF. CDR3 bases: TGCAGCGTTGGCGCGCGCGGCCAGGGGTACAATGAGCAGTTCTTC.

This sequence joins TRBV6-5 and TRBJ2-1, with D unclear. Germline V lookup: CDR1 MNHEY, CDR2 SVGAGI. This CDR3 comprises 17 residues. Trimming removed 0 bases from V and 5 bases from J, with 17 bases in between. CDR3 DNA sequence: TGTGCCAGCAGTTACTCAGGGCAGGCGACCTTGAACAATGAGCAGTTCTTC. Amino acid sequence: CASSYSGQATLNNEQFF.

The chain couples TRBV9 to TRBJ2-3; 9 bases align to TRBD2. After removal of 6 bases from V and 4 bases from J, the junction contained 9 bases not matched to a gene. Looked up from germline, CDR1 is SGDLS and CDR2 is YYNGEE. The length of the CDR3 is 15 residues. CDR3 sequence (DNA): TGTGCCAGCACCGTTAGCGGGAGCGGCGCAGATACGCAGTATTTT. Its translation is CASTVSGSGADTQYF.

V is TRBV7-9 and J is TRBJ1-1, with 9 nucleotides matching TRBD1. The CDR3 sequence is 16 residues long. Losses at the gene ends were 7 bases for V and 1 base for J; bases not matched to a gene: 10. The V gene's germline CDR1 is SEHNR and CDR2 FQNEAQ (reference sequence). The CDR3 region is CASTSLTGGPNTEAFF. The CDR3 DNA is TGTGCCAGCACCTCCCTAACAGGGGGCCCGAACACTGAAGCTTTCTTT. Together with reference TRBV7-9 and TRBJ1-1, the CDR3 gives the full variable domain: DTGVSQNPRHKITKRGQNVTFRCDPISEHNRLYWYRQTLGQGPEFLTYFQNEAQLEKSRLLSDRFSAERPKGSFSTLEIQRTEQGDSAMYLCASTSLTGGPNTEAFFGQGTRLTVV.

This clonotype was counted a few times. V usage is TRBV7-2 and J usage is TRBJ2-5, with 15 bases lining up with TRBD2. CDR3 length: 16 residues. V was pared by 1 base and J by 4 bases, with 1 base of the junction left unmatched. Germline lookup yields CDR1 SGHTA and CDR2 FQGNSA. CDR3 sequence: CASSLEGLAGGETQYF. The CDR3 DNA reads TGTGCCAGCAGCTTAGAGGGACTAGCGGGAGGAGAGACCCAGTACTTC. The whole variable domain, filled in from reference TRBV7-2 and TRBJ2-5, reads GAGVSQSPSNKVTEKGKDVELRCDPISGHTALYWYRQSLGQGLEFLIYFQGNSAPDKSGLPSDRFSAERTGGSVSTLTIQRTQQEDSAVYLCASSLEGLAGGETQYFGPGTRLLVL.